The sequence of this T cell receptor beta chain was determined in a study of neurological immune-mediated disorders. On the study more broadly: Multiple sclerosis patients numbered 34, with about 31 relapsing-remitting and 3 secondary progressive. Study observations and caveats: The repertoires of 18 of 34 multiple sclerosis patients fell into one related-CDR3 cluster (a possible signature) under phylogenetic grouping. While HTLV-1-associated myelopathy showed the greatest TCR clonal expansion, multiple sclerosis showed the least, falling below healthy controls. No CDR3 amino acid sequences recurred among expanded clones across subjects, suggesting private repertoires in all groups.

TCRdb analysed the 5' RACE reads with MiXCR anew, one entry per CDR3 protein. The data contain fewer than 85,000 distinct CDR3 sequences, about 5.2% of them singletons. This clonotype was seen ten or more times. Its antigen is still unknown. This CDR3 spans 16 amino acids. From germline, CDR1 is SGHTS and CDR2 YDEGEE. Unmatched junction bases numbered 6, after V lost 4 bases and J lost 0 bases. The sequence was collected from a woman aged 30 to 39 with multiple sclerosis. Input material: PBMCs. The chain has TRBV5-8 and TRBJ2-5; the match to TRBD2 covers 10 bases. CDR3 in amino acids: CASSGGTSAYQETQYF. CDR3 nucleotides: TGTGCCAGCAGCGGCGGGACTAGCGCTTACCAAGAGACCCAGTACTTC.